This T cell receptor (beta chain) was found in a study of shared clonotypes between healthy human individuals (dated by TCRdb to about 2020). Context from the whole study: The cohort included a few men and two women between 18 and 49 years of age. To estimate repertoire size and how much clonotypes are shared between individuals, the study performed deep sequencing of blood TCR repertoires from a few healthy adults. Each donor's leukapheresis produced roughly between roughly 0.85 and 9 billion PBMCs. To increase sequencing depth and limit assay-specific biases, different laboratories used diverse techniques to prepare libraries and sequence TCR repertoires. Study-wide conclusions, independent of this receptor: Pairwise subsampling led to the expectation that sequencing depth would affect the degree of clonotype sharing among donors. Sampling was limited to blood, and TCR repertoires in tissue likely differ from TCR repertoires in blood. Because the study included only a small number of donors, the genetic and exposure-history diversity represented was limited.

Using the deep immunoSEQ assay, multiplex PCR amplified TCR CDR3 regions from genomic DNA. Genomic DNA extracted from each cell subset was distributed evenly over all wells of several immunoSEQ 96-well plates, and each plate served as one replicate. Each replicate PCR for unsorted PBMC received 250 to 300 ng genomic DNA, equal to tens of thousands of T cell genomes. Ten immunoSEQ deep assay plates were used to sequence unsorted PBMC genomic DNA. Purified libraries were measured with a Qubit 3.0 fluorometer, size-checked on a Bioanalyzer 2100, and measured again with the KAPA Library Quantification kit. A separate single-read 150-cycle Illumina NextSeq 550 flow cell was used to sequence each immunoSEQ 96-well plate. Regarding the original processing steps: Because only junctional sequences without quality scores were contained in the immunoSEQ output, filtering matching that applied to full-length reads could not be performed. Sequences were annotated with PyIR, a Python wrapper for IgBLAST v1.9, and V/J genes and CDR3 were assigned using IMGT germline references. Reads with weak V/J assignments (E-value above 1e-6), missing CDR3, stop codons, out-of-frame junctions, or ambiguous translated residues were removed. V3J clonotypes were defined as sequences sharing an identical inferred V gene, J gene, and CDR3 amino acid sequence. Percentage overlap between repertoires was computed as shared unique clonotypes divided by the size of the smaller repertoire. Richness of each repertoire was evaluated using RTK rarefaction, the Chao1 estimator, and Recon v2.1 estimates of unobserved clonotypes. The source is immuneACCESS, and TCRdb retained only in-frame sequences with V and J called. Part of the clones is not carried over; for the studies checked, unresolved V genes explain less than half of this, and the remainder is unexplained. V and J calls and clone size are those listed in that table; D and trimming were worked out from the DNA. The table for this sample lists over 400,000 clones; approximately 82% of them were counted only once. About 12% of the sample is in the top ten clones.

Points on this clone: This receptor's antigen is unknown. One base away there is no much larger clone; base qualities are not given.

The CDR3 covers 14 residues, taking in both the cysteine and the phenylalanine. Only the CDR3 region is kept as DNA, spanning 42 bases read in frame from base 1. The junction shows trimming of 3 bases on V and 1 base on J, and the gene matches do not reach 1 base of it. Via the germline V gene (reference sequence), CDR1 is MNHEY and CDR2 SMNVEV. The donors were healthy, HIV-negative adults who had no recently reported acute infections or vaccinations. Every donor was a Caucasian adult residing in Nashville, Tennessee, USA. For unsorted samples, tens of millions of PBMCs were counted, and genomic DNA was extracted using the QIAamp DNA Blood Mini kit. Blood was collected by leukapheresis, and PBMCs were isolated by Ficoll-Histopaque density gradient centrifugation and then cryopreserved in liquid nitrogen vapor phase.

The receptor was isolated from a woman in her forties in good health. Some clones in this sample may be carry-over from other donors' samples. This chain joins TRBV27 to TRBJ2-7, with TRBD2 identical over 9 junction bases. Sequencing was done on a sample of PBMCs. The CDR3 region reads CASSFAGGSYEQYF. The nucleotides are TGTGCCAGCAGTTTTGCGGGGGGGTCCTACGAGCAGTACTTC.